These 17 T cell receptor beta chains share one sample of origin, sequenced in a study of regulatory T cells in long-lasting Graves disease. Indicated time point: persistent/refractory GD, antithyroid drugs over 5 years with positive TRAb. RNA isolated from PBMCs was used to make the TCR library. Relying on iRepertoire HTBI primers and Arm-PCR of CDR3 regions, the team built TCR beta libraries. From the multiplex PCR reads, TCRdb called clonotypes with MiXCR, one entry per CDR3 protein. The data hold about 460,000 distinct CDR3 sequences, with around a fifth observed a single time. Material: peripheral blood mononuclear cells (PBMCs), obtained when the disease was refractory, from a patient treated with antithyroid drugs. Receptors were obtained from a female donor with Graves disease.

This clonotype was seen repeatedly, ten times or more. The J gene is TRBJ1-6, the V gene TRBV2, with 8 bases aligning to TRBD1. With V trimmed by 7 bases and J by 7 bases, 3 bases remained unmatched. CDR1 is SNHLY and CDR2 is FYNNEI in the germline V gene. The CDR3 covers 13 residues. The CDR3 spells CASKGTGNSPLHF. DNA for the CDR3: TGTGCCAGCAAGGGGACAGGAAATTCACCCCTCCACTTT.

This clonotype turned up a few times. The chain employs TRBV13 and TRBJ2-2; 13 nucleotides line up with TRBD2. J gave up 8 bases and V 5 bases, and 11 bases lay outside the gene matches. The CDR3 spans 17 residues. Germline CDR1 PRHDT, CDR2 FYEKMQ (reference sequence). CDR3 loop: CASSPGLAGIRAGELFF. The CDR3 DNA reads as TGTGCCAGCAGCCCGGGACTAGCGGGAATTAGGGCGGGGGAGCTGTTTTTT.

A remark on this clonotype: With a much larger clone just one base away, this may be a read error. The V gene is TRBV6-1, the J gene TRBJ1-1; D uncertain. Trimming removed 5 bases from V and 3 bases from J, with 10 bases in between. The germline CDR1 and CDR2 sequences are MNHNS and SASEGT. The CDR3 totals 13 residues. CDR3 sequence: CASSHVKDTEAFF. In DNA form, the CDR3 reads TGTGCCAGCAGTCATGTGAAGGACACTGAAGCTTTCTTT.

The chain uses TRBV6-5 and TRBJ1-1; 8 bases match TRBD1. Germline CDR1 reads MNHEY; CDR2 reads SVGAGI. With V trimmed by 2 bases and J by 0 bases, 14 bases remained unmatched. The CDR3 has 19 residues. The CDR3 DNA sequence: TGTGCCAGCAGTTACCCCGGACAGGGCGAATGGGTCGTGAACACTGAAGCTTTCTTT. It codes for CASSYPGQGEWVVNTEAFF.

This clonotype has more than one count but fewer than ten. This chain uses TRBV29-1 with TRBJ2-7; a weak D match, TRBD1 (6 bases). V shed 2 bases and J shed 0 bases, with 11 bases lying between them. The length of the CDR3 is 14 residues. Per the germline V gene, CDR1 is SQVTM and CDR2 is ANQGSEA. CDR3 amino acids: CSVETGTSSYEQYF. In DNA, the CDR3 is TGCAGCGTTGAAACAGGGACAAGCTCCTACGAGCAGTACTTC.

This clonotype was observed at least ten times. The chain has TRBV2 and TRBJ1-5; perhaps TRBD1 as D (6 bases). Germline V lookup: CDR1 SNHLY, CDR2 FYNNEI. This CDR3 is built from 16 residues. V was cut by 2 bases and J by 0 bases, with 11 bases left in between. The CDR3 region has the DNA TGTGCCAGCAGTGAACCCAGGGGCCATAGCAATCAGCCCCAGCATTTT. Protein sequence: CASSEPRGHSNQPQHF. The full variable domain, in which reference TRBV2 and TRBJ1-5 provide the parts outside the CDR3, is EPEVTQTPSHQVTQMGQEVILRCVPISNHLYFYWYRQILGQKVEFLVSFYNNEISEKSEIFDDQFSVERPDGSNFTLKIRSTKLEDSAMYFCASSEPRGHSNQPQHFGDGTRLSIL.

This clonotype appeared a few times. The chain recombines TRBV4-3 with TRBJ1-1; TRBD1 might be the D (5 bases). V shed 0 bases and J shed 3 bases, with 11 bases lying between them. The CDR3 has 15 amino acids. In germline, CDR1 is LGHNA, CDR2 YSLEER. The CDR3 loop is CASSQDGAGDTEAFF. The DNA for the CDR3 is TGCGCCAGCAGCCAAGATGGGGCCGGGGACACTGAAGCTTTCTTT.

The J gene is TRBJ2-2, the V gene TRBV4-2; 9 bases line up with TRBD1. Germline CDR1 is LGHNA and CDR2 is YNFKEQ. J gave up 9 bases and V 2 bases, and 7 bases lay outside the gene matches. CDR3 size: 15 residues. The CDR3 is CASSQWDREDRELFF. Written as DNA, the CDR3 is TGTGCCAGCAGCCAATGGGACAGGGAGGACCGGGAGCTGTTTTTT.

The chain employs TRBV7-2 and TRBJ2-3; D is possibly TRBD2 (6 bases). Germline CDR1 SGHTA, CDR2 FQGNSA. This CDR3 spans 13 amino acids. V lost 3 bases and J lost 5, with 9 bases in between. The chain's CDR3 is CASSFSGRDTQYF. DNA for the CDR3: TGTGCCAGCAGCTTTTCCGGGAGAGATACGCAGTATTTT.

There are a few counts of this clonotype. The chain joins TRBV12-3 or TRBV12-4 to TRBJ1-6; maybe TRBD1 (5 bases). This CDR3 contains 14 residues. Trimming removed 5 bases from V and 10 bases from J, with 15 bases in between. CDR3 amino acids: CASSRGPRESPLHF. The DNA for the CDR3 is TGTGCCAGCAGTCGGGGACCGAGGGAGTCACCCCTCCACTTT.

This clonotype was detected ten times or more. The V gene is TRBV28, the J gene TRBJ2-7; D is possibly TRBD2 (6 bases). V was cut by 2 bases and J by 6 bases, with 14 bases left in between. The CDR3 runs 14 residues. Looked up from germline, CDR1 is MDHEN and CDR2 is SYDVKM. Here the CDR3 DNA reads TGTGCCAGCAGTTTAGAGGAGGGGTCGGCCGAGCAGTACTTC. Amino acid sequence: CASSLEEGSAEQYF.

This clonotype was seen many times. This chain connects TRBV2 to TRBJ2-2; 8 bases agree with TRBD1. CDR3 length equals 15 residues. After removal of 2 bases from V and 5 bases from J, the junction contained 4 bases not matched to a gene. From germline, CDR1 is SNHLY and CDR2 FYNNEI. Written as DNA, the CDR3 is TGTGCCAGCAGTGAAAGGGACAGGCTTACCGGGGAGCTGTTTTTT. Residues: CASSERDRLTGELFF.

This clonotype was observed many times. The chain employs TRBV7-2 and TRBJ1-5; D call uncertain. The CDR3 has 16 amino acids. Per germline, CDR1 SGHTA and CDR2 FQGNSA. V gave up 0 bases and J gave up 7 bases, with 16 bases separating them. CDR3 amino acids: CASSLAFSRFLQPQHF. For the CDR3, the DNA is TGTGCCAGCAGCTTAGCTTTTTCCAGGTTCCTCCAGCCCCAGCATTTT.

This clonotype showed up many times. The rearrangement joins TRBV6-1 to TRBJ1-2; D uncertain. The CDR3 runs to 13 residues. Trimming pared 6 bases from V and 3 bases from J, leaving 11 bases between. CDR1 and CDR2 from the germline V gene are MNHNS and SASEGT. The CDR3 is CASRSEAHYGYTF. The CDR3, as DNA: TGTGCCAGCAGGTCAGAAGCCCACTATGGCTACACCTTC.

This clonotype was counted between two and nine times. The chain recombines TRBV9 with TRBJ2-5, with D perhaps being TRBD1 or TRBD2 (5 bases each). The V end lost 3 bases, the J end lost 5 bases, and 20 bases lay between the germline ends. This CDR3 is 16 amino acids long. Germline-derived CDR1 and CDR2 are SGDLS and YYNGEE. As DNA, the CDR3 is TGTGCCAGCAGCGGCCCTCCCCCCGGGGCAGCGGAGACCCAGTACTTC. Its translation: CASSGPPPGAAETQYF. Together with reference TRBV9 and TRBJ2-5, the CDR3 gives the full variable domain: DSGVTQTPKHLITATGQRVTLRCSPRSGDLSVYWYQQSLDQGLQFLIQYYNGEERAKGNILERFSAQQFPDLHSELNLSSLELGDSALYFCASSGPPPGAAETQYFGPGTRLLVL.

Only a few counts were recorded for this clonotype. This sequence joins TRBV7-9 and TRBJ2-7; TRBD1 might be the D (5 bases). Germline assignment: CDR1 SEHNR and CDR2 FQNEAQ (reference sequence). The CDR3 consists of 16 residues. V was cut by 4 bases and J by 0 bases, with 16 bases left in between. In DNA, the CDR3 is TGTGCCAGCAGCTCGGGCAGACAGATCAGCTCCTACGAGCAGTACTTC. The encoded protein is CASSSGRQISSYEQYF.

In its sample, this clonotype was seen many times. The V and J genes are TRBV28 and TRBJ2-7; D is uncertain. The germline CDR1 and CDR2 sequences are MDHEN and SYDVKM. The CDR3 length is 16 residues. V lost 9 bases to trimming and J lost 2 bases, with 23 bases between them. The chain's CDR3 is CASSPKFLENAYEQYF. Written as DNA, the CDR3 is TGTGCCAGTAGCCCTAAGTTCCTAGAGAACGCCTACGAGCAGTACTTC. Full variable domain (remainder filled in from reference TRBV28 and TRBJ2-7): DVKVTQSSRYLVKRTGEKVFLECVQDMDHENMFWYRQDPGLGLRLIYFSYDVKMKEKGDIPEGYSVSREKKERFSLILESASTNQTSMYLCASSPKFLENAYEQYFGPGTRLTVT.